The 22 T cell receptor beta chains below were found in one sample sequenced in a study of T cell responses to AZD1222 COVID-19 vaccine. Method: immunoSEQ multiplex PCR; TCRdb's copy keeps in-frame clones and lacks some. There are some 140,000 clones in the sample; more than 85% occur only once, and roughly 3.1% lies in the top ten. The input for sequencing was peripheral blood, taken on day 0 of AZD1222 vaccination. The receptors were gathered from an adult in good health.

The CDR3 nucleotides read TGTGCCAGCAGCTTCGGGACACTGAATCAGCCCCAGCATTTT. This encodes CASSFGTLNQPQHF. The chain uses TRBV5-6 and TRBJ1-5, with TRBD1 as a possible D gene (6 bases). The CDR3 contains 14 residues. The germline V gene has CDR1 SGHDT and CDR2 YYEEEE. V shed 2 bases and J shed 4 bases, with 10 bases lying between them.

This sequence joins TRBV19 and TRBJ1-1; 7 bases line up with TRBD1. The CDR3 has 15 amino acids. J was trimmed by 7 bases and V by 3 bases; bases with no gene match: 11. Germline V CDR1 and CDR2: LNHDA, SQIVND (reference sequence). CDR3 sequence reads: CASSIGRAGQLEAFF. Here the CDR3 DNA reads TGTGCCAGTAGTATTGGGCGCGCGGGACAGCTTGAAGCTTTCTTT.

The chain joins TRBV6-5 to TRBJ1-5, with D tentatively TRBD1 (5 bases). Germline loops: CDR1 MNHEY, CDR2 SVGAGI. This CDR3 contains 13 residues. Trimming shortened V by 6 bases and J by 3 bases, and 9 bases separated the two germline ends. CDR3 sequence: CASSPGANQPQHF. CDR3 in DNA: TGTGCCAGCAGCCCCGGGGCCAATCAGCCCCAGCATTTT.

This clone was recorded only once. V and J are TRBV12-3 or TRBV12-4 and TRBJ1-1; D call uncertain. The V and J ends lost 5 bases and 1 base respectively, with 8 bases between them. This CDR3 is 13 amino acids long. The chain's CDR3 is CASSIKGNTEAFF. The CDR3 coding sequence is TGTGCCAGCAGTATCAAGGGGAACACTGAAGCTTTCTTT.

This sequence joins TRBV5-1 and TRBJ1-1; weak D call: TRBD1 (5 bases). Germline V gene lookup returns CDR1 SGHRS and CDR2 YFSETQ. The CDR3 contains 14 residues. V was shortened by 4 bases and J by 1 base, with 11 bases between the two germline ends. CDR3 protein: CASSQTGGNTEAFF. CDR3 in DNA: TGCGCCAGCAGCCAGACGGGGGGGAACACTGAAGCTTTCTTT. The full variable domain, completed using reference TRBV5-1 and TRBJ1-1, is KAGVTQTPRYLIKTRGQQVTLSCSPISGHRSVSWYQQTPGQGLQFLFEYFSETQRNKGNFPGRFSGRQFSNSRSEMNVSTLELGDSALYLCASSQTGGNTEAFFGQGTRLTVV.

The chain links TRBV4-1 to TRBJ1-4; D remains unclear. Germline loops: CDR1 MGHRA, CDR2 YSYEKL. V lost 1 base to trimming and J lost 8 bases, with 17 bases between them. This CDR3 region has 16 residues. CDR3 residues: CASSQVWAGRGEKLFF. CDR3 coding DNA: TGCGCCAGCAGCCAAGTATGGGCAGGACGCGGGGAAAAACTGTTTTTT.

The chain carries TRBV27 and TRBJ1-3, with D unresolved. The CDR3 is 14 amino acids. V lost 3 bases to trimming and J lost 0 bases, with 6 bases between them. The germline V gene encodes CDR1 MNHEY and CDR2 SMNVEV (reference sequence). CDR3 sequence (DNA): TGTGCCAGCAGTTTCAGTCGCTCTGGAAACACCATATATTTT. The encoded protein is CASSFSRSGNTIYF.

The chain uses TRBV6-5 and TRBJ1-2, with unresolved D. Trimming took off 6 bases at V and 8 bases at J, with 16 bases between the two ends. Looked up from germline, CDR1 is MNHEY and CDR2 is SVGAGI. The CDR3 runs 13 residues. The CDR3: CASSRGDLGGYTF. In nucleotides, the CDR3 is TGTGCCAGCAGCCGCGGTGACTTGGGAGGCTACACCTTC.

The DNA for the CDR3 is TGTGCCAACACAATCCCTCGGGGTAGCGGGAGTTACGAGCAGTACTTC. The encoded protein is CANTIPRGSGSYEQYF. The V and J genes are TRBV21-1 and TRBJ2-7; the table's TRBD2 call for D was not verified on the DNA. TRBV21-1 is tagged as a pseudogene. The CDR3 runs to 16 residues.

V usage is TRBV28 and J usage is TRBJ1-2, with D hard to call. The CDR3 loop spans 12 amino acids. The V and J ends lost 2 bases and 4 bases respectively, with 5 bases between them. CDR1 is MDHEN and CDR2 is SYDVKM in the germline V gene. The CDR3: CASSLQLYGYTF. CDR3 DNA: TGTGCCAGCAGTTTACAGCTCTATGGCTACACCTTC.

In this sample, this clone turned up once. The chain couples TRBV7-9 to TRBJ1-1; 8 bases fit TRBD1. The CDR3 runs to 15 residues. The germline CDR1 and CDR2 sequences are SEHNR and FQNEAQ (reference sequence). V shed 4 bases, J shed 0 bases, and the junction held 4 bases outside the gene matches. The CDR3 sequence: CASSSRTGMNTEAFF. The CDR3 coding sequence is TGTGCCAGCAGCTCTCGGACAGGGATGAACACTGAAGCTTTCTTT.

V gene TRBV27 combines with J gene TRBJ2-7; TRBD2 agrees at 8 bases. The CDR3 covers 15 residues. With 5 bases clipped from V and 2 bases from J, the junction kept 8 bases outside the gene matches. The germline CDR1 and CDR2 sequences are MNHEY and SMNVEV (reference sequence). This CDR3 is CASSPEAGVTYEQYF. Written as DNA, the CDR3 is TGTGCCAGCAGTCCCGAAGCGGGGGTCACCTACGAGCAGTACTTC.

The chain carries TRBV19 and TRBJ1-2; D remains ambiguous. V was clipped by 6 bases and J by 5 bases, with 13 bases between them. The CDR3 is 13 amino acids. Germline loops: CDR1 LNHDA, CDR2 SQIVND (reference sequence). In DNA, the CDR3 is TGTGCCAGTAGCCCTAGGCAGGATTATGGCTACACCTTC. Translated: CASSPRQDYGYTF.

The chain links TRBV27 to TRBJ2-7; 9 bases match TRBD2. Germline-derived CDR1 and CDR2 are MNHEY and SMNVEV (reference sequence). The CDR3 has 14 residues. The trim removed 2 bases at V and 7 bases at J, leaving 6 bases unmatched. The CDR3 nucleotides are TGTGCCAGCAGTTTAGGTCTAGCGGGATTTGAGCAGTACTTC. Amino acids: CASSLGLAGFEQYF.

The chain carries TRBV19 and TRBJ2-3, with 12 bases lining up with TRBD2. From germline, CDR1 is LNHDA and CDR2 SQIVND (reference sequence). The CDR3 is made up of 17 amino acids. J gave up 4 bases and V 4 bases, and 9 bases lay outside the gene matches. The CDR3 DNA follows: TGTGCCAGTAGTAGAGGACTAGCGGGAATAGTGTCAGATACGCAGTATTTT. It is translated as CASSRGLAGIVSDTQYF.

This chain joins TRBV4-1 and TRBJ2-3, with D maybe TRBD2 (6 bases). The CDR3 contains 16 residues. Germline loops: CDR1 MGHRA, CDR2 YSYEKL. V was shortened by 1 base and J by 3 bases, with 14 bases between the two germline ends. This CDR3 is CASSQVRDSGTDTQYF. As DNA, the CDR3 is TGCGCCAGCAGCCAAGTCAGGGACTCTGGAACAGATACGCAGTATTTT.

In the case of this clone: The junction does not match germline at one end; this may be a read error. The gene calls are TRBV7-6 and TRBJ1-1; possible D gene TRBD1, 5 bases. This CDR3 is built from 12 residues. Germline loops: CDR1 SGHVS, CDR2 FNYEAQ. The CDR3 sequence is CASSLGESEAFF. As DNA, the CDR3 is TGTGCCAGCAGTTTAGGGGAATCTGAAGCTTTCTTT.

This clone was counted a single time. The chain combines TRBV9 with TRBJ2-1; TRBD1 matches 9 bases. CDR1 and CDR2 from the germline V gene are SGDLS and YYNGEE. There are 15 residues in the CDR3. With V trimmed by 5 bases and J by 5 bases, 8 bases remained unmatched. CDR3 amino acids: CASSGPGTGHNEQFF. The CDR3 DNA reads TGTGCCAGCAGTGGACCCGGGACAGGGCACAATGAGCAGTTCTTC.

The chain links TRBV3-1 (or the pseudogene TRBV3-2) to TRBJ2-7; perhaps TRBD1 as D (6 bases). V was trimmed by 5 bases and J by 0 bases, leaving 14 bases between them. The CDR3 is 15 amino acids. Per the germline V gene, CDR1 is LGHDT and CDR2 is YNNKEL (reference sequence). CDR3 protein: CASSSSGQNSYEQYF. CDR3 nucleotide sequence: TGTGCCAGCAGCTCGTCCGGACAGAACTCCTACGAGCAGTACTTC.

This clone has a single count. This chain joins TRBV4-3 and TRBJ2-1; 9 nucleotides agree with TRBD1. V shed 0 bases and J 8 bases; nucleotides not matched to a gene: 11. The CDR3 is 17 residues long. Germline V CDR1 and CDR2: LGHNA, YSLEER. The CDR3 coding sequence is TGCGCCAGCAGCCAAGAGGCGGCCGGGACAGGGTACCATGAGCAGTTCTTC. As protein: CASSQEAAGTGYHEQFF.

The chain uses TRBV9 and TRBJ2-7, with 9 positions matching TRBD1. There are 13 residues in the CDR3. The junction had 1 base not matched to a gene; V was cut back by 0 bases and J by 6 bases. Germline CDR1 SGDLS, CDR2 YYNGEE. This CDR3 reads CASSVATGGEQYF. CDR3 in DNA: TGTGCCAGCAGCGTAGCGACAGGGGGCGAGCAGTACTTC.

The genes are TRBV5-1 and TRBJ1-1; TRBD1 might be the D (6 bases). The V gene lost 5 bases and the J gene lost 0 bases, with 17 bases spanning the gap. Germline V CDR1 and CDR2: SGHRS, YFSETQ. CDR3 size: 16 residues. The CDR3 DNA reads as TGCGCCAGCAGGCCCGATACAGGGAGTATGAACACTGAAGCTTTCTTT. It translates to CASRPDTGSMNTEAFF.